This T cell receptor (beta chain) was observed in a study of T cells expressing NK-cell markers. Study-wide context: Within the sequenced cohort of eight donors, seven exhibited HCMV seropositivity and one was seronegative. Study-level results: HCMV specificity of the expanded NKG2C+ T cell clones stayed unclear.

As regards this clonotype: Antigen specificity is unknown.

Per the germline V gene, CDR1 is WSHSY and CDR2 is SAAADI. The CDR3 runs to 16 residues. TCRdb re-called the 5' RACE reads; one entry per CDR3 protein, DNA not given. This table lists hundreds of thousands of distinct CDR3 sequences. The sequenced material came from blood T cells: a sorted CD56 or NKG2C T cell subset, CD4+ or CD8+ T cells, or bulk PBMC T cells (not recorded which). This clonotype was sampled from a woman aged 18-69 years in good health. The chain links TRBV10-2 to TRBJ2-1; TCRdb selects TRBD2, and the lack of DNA leaves this call unchecked. CDR3 sequence reads: CASSDPASWLYNEQFF.